Presented here are 28 T cell receptor beta chains from one specimen sequenced in a study of control samples from healthy donors and cancer patients. Assay: immunoSEQ multiplex PCR; the TCRdb copy retains only in-frame clones and omits some. The sample contains about 180,000 clones, approximately 92% of which appear only once. The sample taken for sequencing was blood. The receptors were gathered from a man younger than 40 in good health.

The V and J genes are TRBV28 and TRBJ2-2, with 11 bases that match TRBD2. The CDR3 extends over 16 amino acids. The germline gives CDR1 MDHEN, CDR2 SYDVKM. J was trimmed by 5 bases and V by 3 bases; bases with no gene match: 5. The CDR3 region has the DNA TGTGCCAGCAGTTTCGGACTAGCGGGCAGTACCGGGGAGCTGTTTTTT. As protein: CASSFGLAGSTGELFF.

The chain carries TRBV27 and TRBJ1-1, with D unclear. V lost 0 bases, J lost 5 bases, and 10 bases lay in between. CDR1 is MNHEY and CDR2 is SMNVEV in the germline V gene (reference sequence). This CDR3 is 14 amino acids long. DNA for the CDR3: TGTGCCAGCAGTTTATCGGCCAGAGGAACTGAAGCTTTCTTT. Amino acids: CASSLSARGTEAFF.

The chain links TRBV27 to TRBJ1-1; TRBD1 agrees at 12 bases. CDR3 length: 14 amino acids. From germline, CDR1 is MNHEY and CDR2 SMNVEV (reference sequence). J lost 4 bases, V lost 4 bases, and 1 base had no gene match. CDR3 nucleotide sequence: TGTGCCAGCAGTTCGGGACAGGGGGCCACTGAAGCTTTCTTT. As protein: CASSSGQGATEAFF.

V and J are TRBV7-2 and TRBJ2-7; D remains unclear. The CDR3 length is 14 residues. The germline V gene has CDR1 SGHTA and CDR2 FQGNSA. V was clipped by 0 bases and J by 4 bases, with 10 bases between them. CDR3 bases: TGTGCCAGCAGCTTAGCGAGCCATTTATACGAGCAGTACTTC. It translates to CASSLASHLYEQYF.

The V call is TRBV18, the J call TRBJ2-7; possible D gene TRBD2, 5 bases. CDR3 length equals 18 residues. Germline CDR1 and CDR2: KGHSH and LQKENI. Trimming pared 3 bases from V and 3 bases from J, leaving 24 bases between. The DNA for the CDR3 is TGTGCCAGCTCACCGCTCCCCGGGGATACTTTCGATGTCTACGAGCAGTACTTC. This gives the protein CASSPLPGDTFDVYEQYF.

The CDR3 sequence: CASSGDRATEAFF. Written as DNA, the CDR3 is TGTGCCAGCAGCGGTGACAGAGCCACTGAAGCTTTCTTT. The gene calls are TRBV9 and TRBJ1-1; possibly TRBD1 for D (5 bases). CDR1 is SGDLS and CDR2 is YYNGEE in the germline V gene. This CDR3 region has 13 residues. With 3 bases removed from V and 4 bases from J, the gap between germline ends came to 10 bases.

This chain joins TRBV7-9 and TRBJ1-1, with a weak D call TRBD1 (6 bases). Per germline, CDR1 SEHNR and CDR2 FQNEAQ (reference sequence). V was pared by 5 bases and J by 6 bases, with 16 bases between. The CDR3 has 14 residues. The DNA of the CDR3 is TGTGCCAGCAGCCTTTTACAGGGTCCTCCTGAAGCTTTCTTT. Its translation: CASSLLQGPPEAFF.

The genes are TRBV28 and TRBJ1-4; 11 bases agree with TRBD1. CDR1 MDHEN and CDR2 SYDVKM come from the germline V gene. CDR3 length equals 15 residues. J lost 6 bases, V lost 3 bases, and 3 bases had no gene match. The CDR3 is CASSFAGQGDEKLFF. The CDR3 nucleotides read TGTGCCAGCAGTTTTGCGGGACAGGGGGATGAAAAACTGTTTTTT.

Worth noting for this clone: This same CDR3 is encoded by further DNA sequences in the sample. This sequence joins TRBV30 and TRBJ1-6; D is uncertain. Germline lookup yields CDR1 GTSNPN and CDR2 SVGIG (reference sequence). The germline V and J ends were trimmed by 0 bases and 9 bases, with 6 bases remaining between them. This CDR3 spans 12 amino acids. The CDR3 loop reads CAWSVGGSPLHF. The DNA for the CDR3 is TGTGCCTGGAGTGTAGGTGGTTCACCCCTCCACTTT.

The chain's CDR3 is CATSRDLLGVETQYF. The CDR3, as DNA: TGTGCCACCAGCAGAGATCTGTTGGGAGTCGAGACCCAGTACTTC. V gene TRBV15 combines with J gene TRBJ2-5; D possibly corresponds to TRBD2 (5 bases). The germline V gene has CDR1 LNHNV and CDR2 YYDKDF (reference sequence). The V gene lost 0 bases and the J gene lost 5 bases, with 13 bases spanning the gap. The length of the CDR3 is 15 residues.

This chain joins TRBV6-5 and TRBJ2-1, with 11 bases fitting TRBD1. The CDR3 runs to 14 residues. Germline V lookup: CDR1 MNHEY, CDR2 SVGAGI. Unmatched junction bases numbered 13, after V lost 6 bases and J lost 15 bases. CDR3 region: CASRWTGGREDLFF. The CDR3 DNA reads as TGTGCCAGCAGGTGGACAGGGGGCCGAGAGGATTTGTTCTTC.

This clone was seen just once. The genes are TRBV27 and TRBJ1-2, with 7 bases aligning to TRBD1. Germline CDR1 and CDR2: MNHEY and SMNVEV (reference sequence). The CDR3 has 17 residues. The junction had 13 bases not matched to a gene; V was cut back by 4 bases and J by 2 bases. The CDR3 sequence is CASSSAPPSTGNYGYTF. For the CDR3, the DNA is TGTGCCAGCAGTTCCGCCCCCCCATCGACAGGGAACTATGGCTACACCTTC.

The J gene is TRBJ1-2, the V gene TRBV19, with D hard to call. The ends were cut back, 3 bases at V and 6 bases at J, with 17 bases in the middle. The CDR3 is made up of 15 amino acids. Germline CDR1 is LNHDA and CDR2 is SQIVND (reference sequence). CDR3 sequence (DNA): TGTGCCAGTAGTATTCGATTCTTGCAGAGAGATGGCTACACCTTC. Residues: CASSIRFLQRDGYTF.

The chain combines TRBV10-3 with TRBJ2-1, with 12 bases matching TRBD2. Looked up from germline, CDR1 is ENHRY and CDR2 is SYGVKD. Germline trimming cut 5 bases from V and 8 bases from J; bases unmatched to any gene: 7. The CDR3 runs 15 residues. The CDR3 DNA reads as TGTGCCATCAGTAACCTAGCGGGAGGGTATGATGAGCAGTTCTTC. Amino acids: CAISNLAGGYDEQFF.

This clone was found once. The gene calls are TRBV5-4 and TRBJ1-2; D gene ambiguous. This CDR3 has 14 residues. Trimming stripped 5 bases from V and 0 bases from J, with 11 bases between. Germline values: CDR1 SGHNT, CDR2 YYREEE (reference sequence). The CDR3 is CASSRGQANYGYTF. The DNA for the CDR3 is TGTGCCAGCAGTCGCGGGCAGGCTAACTATGGCTACACCTTC.

This chain links TRBV12-3 or TRBV12-4 with TRBJ2-7, with D uncertain. The CDR3 extends over 12 amino acids. V was shortened by 3 bases and J by 9 bases, with 12 bases between the two germline ends. In DNA form, the CDR3 reads TGTGCCAGCAGTTTGGTCCTACCCCGGCAGTACTTC. Translated, it gives CASSLVLPRQYF.

The sample holds one count of this clone. The chain combines TRBV12-3 or TRBV12-4 with TRBJ1-2; D ambiguous. Trimming removed 6 bases from V and 7 bases from J, with 15 bases in between. This CDR3 region has 13 residues. The CDR3 DNA follows: TGTGCCAGCAGACCCGGGCCCCCGGGTGGCTACACCTTC. Amino acids: CASRPGPPGGYTF.

The chain recombines TRBV5-6 with TRBJ1-3; no firm D call. The CDR3 consists of 15 residues. Between the trimmed V and J ends, which lost 3 bases and 0 bases, there was a span of 10 bases. Germline-derived CDR1 and CDR2 are SGHDT and YYEEEE. The CDR3 protein is CASSSRLVSGNTIYF. The CDR3 DNA follows: TGTGCCAGCAGCTCCCGACTTGTCTCTGGAAACACCATATATTTT.

This rearrangement joins TRBV5-6 to TRBJ1-3; D gene unclear. Germline V lookup: CDR1 SGHDT, CDR2 YYEEEE. Trimming left V 6 bases short and J 0 bases short, with 7 bases between. The CDR3 sequence is 13 residues long. The CDR3 coding sequence is TGTGCCAGCAAGGAGCGCTCTGGAAACACCATATATTTT. Residues: CASKERSGNTIYF.

This clone turned up a few times. The chain is built from TRBV28 and TRBJ2-3; the match to TRBD2 covers 9 bases. The V and J ends lost 3 bases and 2 bases, in that order; junction bases with no gene match: 9. The CDR3 consists of 17 residues. CDR1 MDHEN and CDR2 SYDVKM come from the germline V gene. The CDR3 DNA reads as TGTGCCAGCAGTTTCCCCCAACTAGCGGGTCTCACAGATACGCAGTATTTT. Protein: CASSFPQLAGLTDTQYF.

The chain uses TRBV3-1 (or the pseudogene TRBV3-2) and TRBJ1-5, with 11 bases matching TRBD1. V shed 4 bases and J 6 bases; nucleotides not matched to a gene: 5. The germline V gene encodes CDR1 LGHDT and CDR2 YNNKEL (reference sequence). The CDR3 has 15 residues. The CDR3 sequence: CASSLGQGEGQPQHF. CDR3 bases: TGTGCCAGCAGCCTGGGACAGGGGGAGGGTCAGCCCCAGCATTTT.

The chain employs TRBV15 and TRBJ1-1; D is unresolved. CDR1 and CDR2 from the germline V gene are LNHNV and YYDKDF (reference sequence). Trimming removed 0 bases at V and 4 bases at J, with 12 bases between. This CDR3 has 15 residues. The CDR3 region has the DNA TGTGCCACCAGCAGAGATCGGGTAGATTCCACTGAAGCTTTCTTT. It encodes CATSRDRVDSTEAFF.

The chain employs TRBV24-1 and TRBJ1-6; D gene unclear. Trimming took off 3 bases at V and 10 bases at J, with 9 bases between the two ends. Germline V lookup: CDR1 KGHDR, CDR2 SFDVKD. This CDR3 is built from 13 residues. The CDR3 is CATSDALGSPLHF. The CDR3, as DNA: TGTGCCACCAGTGATGCACTCGGGTCACCCCTCCACTTT.

The rearrangement joins TRBV5-1 to TRBJ2-7, with 11 nucleotides matching TRBD1. The germline V gene has CDR1 SGHRS and CDR2 YFSETQ. The CDR3 has 14 amino acids. V was pared by 6 bases and J by 4 bases, with 6 bases of the junction left unmatched. The CDR3 DNA sequence: TGCGCCAGCAACTCCGGACAGGGGGCATACGAGCAGTACTTC. Amino acids: CASNSGQGAYEQYF.

The rearrangement links TRBV19 to TRBJ1-4; D gene unclear. Trimming pared 4 bases from V and 3 bases from J, leaving 15 bases between. Germline V gene sequence: CDR1 LNHDA, CDR2 SQIVND (reference sequence). The CDR3 covers 16 residues. The chain's CDR3 is CASSNDGRRANEKLFF. The CDR3 DNA reads as TGTGCCAGTAGTAACGACGGGCGGCGGGCTAATGAAAAACTGTTTTTT.

The chain links TRBV9 to TRBJ2-3; 10 bases align to TRBD2. Germline V gene data show CDR1 as SGDLS and CDR2 as YYNGEE. CDR3 length equals 16 residues. V lost 0 bases, J lost 5 bases, and 6 bases stayed unmatched. CDR3 sequence reads: CASSVGSSGREDTQYF. In DNA, the CDR3 is TGTGCCAGCAGCGTAGGGTCTAGCGGGAGAGAAGATACGCAGTATTTT.

This clone showed up just once. The chain combines TRBV5-4 with TRBJ2-1; 14 bases line up with TRBD2. Germline values: CDR1 SGHNT, CDR2 YYREEE (reference sequence). V was clipped by 0 bases and J by 7 bases; unmatched bases: 6. This CDR3 has 17 residues. The CDR3 region is CASSLVTSGRAGNEQFF. The CDR3 nucleotides are TGTGCCAGCAGCTTGGTGACTAGCGGGAGGGCCGGTAATGAGCAGTTCTTC.

J is TRBJ2-1 and V is TRBV30; a weak D match, TRBD1 (5 bases). Trimming took off 2 bases at V and 10 bases at J, with 9 bases between the two ends. The CDR3 runs 11 residues. Germline values: CDR1 GTSNPN, CDR2 SVGIG (reference sequence). The CDR3 sequence is CAWSRSGEQFF. The CDR3 DNA follows: TGTGCCTGGAGTAGGTCAGGGGAGCAGTTCTTC.